What follows are 9 T cell receptor beta chains derived from one specimen sequenced in a study of T-cell memory formation after mild COVID-19. TCRdb reprocessed the 5' RACE reads via MiXCR and lists one record per CDR3 protein. The sample holds roughly 320,000 distinct CDR3 sequences, 25% to 30% seen once. The sequencing sample was made of PBMCs or a T cell subset sorted from them (not recorded which). These receptors all come from an adult woman who had mild COVID-19 (a few samples of this study predate the infection). Cell type and time point are not known.

The rearrangement joins TRBV12-3 or TRBV12-4 to TRBJ2-7; D ambiguous. The V gene lost 5 bases and the J gene lost 1 base, with 9 bases spanning the gap. The CDR3 totals 13 residues. The CDR3: CASSMTGSYEQYF. CDR3 in DNA: TGTGCCAGCAGTATGACTGGTTCCTACGAGCAGTACTTC.

This clonotype was counted only a few times. The rearrangement links TRBV29-1 to TRBJ1-1; D is perhaps TRBD1 (5 bases). Trimming cost V 4 bases and J 1 base, with 7 bases left between them. The germline V gene encodes CDR1 SQVTM and CDR2 ANQGSEA. The CDR3 extends over 12 amino acids. This CDR3 is CSVVQGNTEAFF. DNA of the CDR3: TGCAGCGTTGTTCAGGGGAACACTGAAGCTTTCTTT.

This clonotype was seen just once. The V and J genes are TRBV10-3 and TRBJ1-1; 8 positions agree with TRBD1. Unmatched junction bases numbered 5, after V lost 8 bases and J lost 3 bases. The CDR3 runs 13 residues. The germline V gene has CDR1 ENHRY and CDR2 SYGVKD. CDR3 nucleotides: TGTGCCATCGGGATGGGACAGGACACTGAAGCTTTCTTT. Encoded protein: CAIGMGQDTEAFF.

In this sample, this clonotype turned up many times. The chain links TRBV11-2 to TRBJ2-5; D unresolved. Germline V gene lookup returns CDR1 SGHAT and CDR2 FQNNGV. V was shortened by 6 bases and J by 5 bases, with 4 bases between the two germline ends. This CDR3 spans 10 amino acids. The CDR3 sequence: CASSSETQYF. For the CDR3, the DNA is TGTGCCAGCAGTAGCGAGACCCAGTACTTC.

This clonotype was detected only a few times. The gene calls are TRBV7-9 and TRBJ2-1; TRBD2 agrees at 9 bases. V lost 2 bases, J lost 6 bases, and 11 bases stayed unmatched. CDR1 and CDR2 (germline): SEHNR, FQNEAQ (reference sequence). The CDR3 sequence is 17 residues long. The CDR3 loop reads CASSLREGAGGPNEQFF. CDR3 DNA sequence: TGTGCCAGCAGCTTACGAGAAGGAGCGGGAGGACCCAATGAGCAGTTCTTC.

In its sample, this clonotype was seen a few times. The chain couples TRBV5-1 to TRBJ1-1; 8 bases agree with TRBD1. Germline V CDR1 and CDR2: SGHRS, YFSETQ. This CDR3 spans 14 amino acids. V lost 4 bases and J lost 2; bases outside the gene matches: 4. The CDR3: CASSDGQGNTEAFF. The CDR3 region has the DNA TGCGCCAGCAGCGACGGACAGGGTAACACTGAAGCTTTCTTT.

This clonotype was observed at least ten times. The chain recombines TRBV7-8 with TRBJ2-7, with 7 bases identical to TRBD1. This CDR3 region has 17 residues. Trimming at V came to 1 base and at J to 1 base, leaving 10 bases not matched to a gene. The V gene's germline CDR1 is SGHVS and CDR2 FQNEAQ. The CDR3 bases are TGTGCCAGCAGCTTAGGGGACAGAACAATCCTTTCCTACGAGCAGTACTTC. Translated: CASSLGDRTILSYEQYF.

This clonotype turned up a few times. This chain uses TRBV6-2 or TRBV6-3 with TRBJ2-7; D may be TRBD2 (6 bases). The germline V gene encodes CDR1 MNHEY and CDR2 SVGEGT. This CDR3 has 15 residues. Trimming left V 0 bases short and J 7 bases short, with 16 bases between. The chain's CDR3 is CASSYSNFRSGEQYF. The CDR3 DNA sequence: TGTGCCAGCAGTTACTCGAATTTCCGGAGCGGGGAGCAGTACTTC.

This rearrangement joins TRBV29-1 to TRBJ1-3, with D tentatively TRBD1 (6 bases). Germline CDR1 is SQVTM and CDR2 is ANQGSEA. This CDR3 region has 15 residues. The V end was cut by 5 bases, the J end by 0 bases, with 14 bases between. CDR3 nucleotides: TGCAGCGTTCGCGGGGGGGCCCTCTCTGGAAACACCATATATTTT. This codes for CSVRGGALSGNTIYF.